This is a list of T cell receptor beta chains from one sample in a study of blood T cell repertoires in COVID-19. Using immunoSEQ multiplex PCR, the repertoire was profiled, and TCRdb retains in-frame clones only, with some absent. Found here are some 50,000 clones, about 88% of them singletons; the top ten hold just over 3%. Sequencing was carried out using PBMCs or T cells enriched from blood (not recorded which). The receptors originated from a woman aged 45-60 years who had recovered from COVID-19. The CDR3 runs from the conserved cysteine through the conserved F or W. D genes are given only for firm matches. Clone size, where shown, is once, few, many, or a class for clones that have expanded.

size	D	V	J	DNA	CDR3
.	TRBD1	TRBV29-1	TRBJ1-2	TGCAGCGTTGCCAACATCGGACAGGGCGGTTGGGGCTACACCTTC	CSVANIGQGGWGYTF
.	TRBD1	TRBV2	TRBJ1-1	TGTGCCAGCAGATGGCGGGGACAGGGCCCTTTGAACACTGAAGCTTTCTTT	CASRWRGQGPLNTEAFF
.	.	TRBV11-2	TRBJ1-2	TGTGCCAGCAGCTTAGCCTTTAGAGACTATGGCTACACCTTC	CASSLAFRDYGYTF
once	TRBD1	TRBV6-5	TRBJ1-5	TGTGCCAGCAGGGGGGAACAGGGGGCCCAGCCCCAGCATTTT	CASRGEQGAQPQHF
.	.	TRBV28	TRBJ1-3	TGTGCCACCGAACTAGAAAACACCATATATTTT	CATELENTIYF
.	.	TRBV7-9	TRBJ1-4	TGTGCCAGCAGCTTAGCCGTACCCGGGGAAAAACTGTTTTTT	CASSLAVPGEKLFF
.	.	TRBV19	TRBJ1-5	TGTGCCAGTAGTATTGCAGGGGCAAGCAATCAGCCCCAGCATTTT	CASSIAGASNQPQHF
once	TRBD1	TRBV7-7	TRBJ2-3	TGTGCCAGCAGCTCGGGACAGGGTGTAGCAGATACGCAGTATTTT	CASSSGQGVADTQYF
.	TRBD1	TRBV5-4	TRBJ1-4	TGTGCCAGCAGCCCCCCGGGACAGGGTAATGAAAAACTGTTTTTT	CASSPPGQGNEKLFF
.	TRBD2	TRBV19	TRBJ2-2	TGTGCCAGTAGTACGACTAGCGCGACCGGGGAGCTGTTTTTT	CASSTTSATGELFF
.	.	TRBV28	TRBJ1-2	TGTGCCAGCAGTTCCGTACAGGACCTCTATGGCTACACCTTC	CASSSVQDLYGYTF
few	.	TRBV18	TRBJ1-6	TGTGCCAGCTCGCCTCAGGCGGAGGGACGCTCCTATAATTCACCCCTCCACTTT	CASSPQAEGRSYNSPLHF
.	TRBD2	TRBV5-4	TRBJ2-7	TGTGCCAGCAGCTTGGAGCTAGCGGGAGGCCGGGGGGAGCAGTACTTC	CASSLELAGGRGEQYF
.	.	TRBV15	TRBJ2-5	TGTGCCACCAGCAAAGGGGGGGAAGAGACCCAGTACTTC	CATSKGGEETQYF
.	TRBD1	TRBV15	TRBJ1-2	TGTGCCACCAGCAGAGACAGGGGGCATTATTATGGCTACACCTTC	CATSRDRGHYYGYTF
.	.	TRBV6-5	TRBJ1-1	TGTGCCAGCAGTTACATTACCCAGGGTGGGCCAAAAGCTTTCTTT	CASSYITQGGPKAFF
.	.	TRBV3-1/TRBV3-2	TRBJ1-1	TGTGCCAGCAGCAGGGCGGGGGTGTCCATGGAGGGCACTGAAGCTTTCTTT	CASSRAGVSMEGTEAFF
.	TRBD1	TRBV2	TRBJ1-5	TGTGCCAGCAGACAGGGGGCCGGACAGCCCCAGCATTTT	CASRQGAGQPQHF
.	TRBD2	TRBV28	TRBJ2-5	TGTGCCAGCAGTGCGGGGGGCCCAGAGACCCAGTACTTC	CASSAGGPETQYF
once	.	TRBV24-1	TRBJ2-5	TGTGCCACCAGTGACGGGATTCAAGAGACCCAGTACTTC	CATSDGIQETQYF
.	.	TRBV30	TRBJ1-6	TGTGCCTGGAGTAAATATCAATGGGAGAATAATTCACCCCTCCACTTT	CAWSKYQWENNSPLHF
.	TRBD2	TRBV7-9	TRBJ2-3	TGTGCCAGCAGTCCCGTCGGCGGGAGAAATACGCAGTATTTT	CASSPVGGRNTQYF
.	.	TRBV27	TRBJ1-6	TGTGCCAGCAGTTTGGGGAGCTCCTATAATTCACCCCTCCACTTT	CASSLGSSYNSPLHF
.	TRBD2	TRBV27	TRBJ2-2	TGTGCCAGTAGACTAGCGGGGTACACCGGGGAGCTGTTTTTT	CASRLAGYTGELFF
.	TRBD2	TRBV3-1/TRBV3-2	TRBJ2-1	TGTGCCAGCAGCCGACTGGGACTAGCGGGAGGGCCGCATGAGCAGTTCTTC	CASSRLGLAGGPHEQFF
few	TRBD2	TRBV29-1	TRBJ2-7	TGCAGCGTTCTAAAACTAGCGGGACGAGCCTACGAGCAGTACTTC	CSVLKLAGRAYEQYF
.	TRBD1	TRBV10-2	TRBJ2-3	TGCGCCAGCAGTGAGGGTCAGGGGGTGGGGGATACGCAGTATTTT	CASSEGQGVGDTQYF
.	TRBD1	TRBV28	TRBJ1-2	TGTGCCAGCAGTTTAATACAGGGGGCACAAGGCTACACCTTC	CASSLIQGAQGYTF